This entry features one T cell receptor (beta chain) sequence. The antigen is undetermined. For the second PCR, which ran for about 6 to 11 cycles, a sample-barcoded 5' primer and a J-beta primer mix were used. In TCRdb, the 5' RACE reads were re-called with MiXCR into one record per CDR3 protein. Of about 680,000 distinct CDR3 sequences in the sample, 45% to 50% were seen once. The data derive from a study of blood T cells in healthy people across ages. Study observations and caveats: It was the long-lived donors that had more naive CD4+ cells and higher diversity than aged donors. One million T cells yielded diversity estimates that were considered underestimates.

Every donor gave ten milliliters of peripheral blood. The source is a woman aged 60-75 years in good health. The sequencing input was blood.

This CDR3 is CASSQIVLTGNQETQYF. In DNA, the CDR3 is TGTGCCAGCAGCCAAATAGTTTTGACAGGTAACCAAGAGACCCAGTACTTC. The chain links TRBV3-1 to TRBJ2-5; D perhaps matches TRBD1 (6 bases). V was shortened by 2 bases and J by 0 bases, with 16 bases between the two germline ends. This CDR3 comprises 17 residues. Germline CDR1 reads LGHDT; CDR2 reads YNNKEL (reference sequence).